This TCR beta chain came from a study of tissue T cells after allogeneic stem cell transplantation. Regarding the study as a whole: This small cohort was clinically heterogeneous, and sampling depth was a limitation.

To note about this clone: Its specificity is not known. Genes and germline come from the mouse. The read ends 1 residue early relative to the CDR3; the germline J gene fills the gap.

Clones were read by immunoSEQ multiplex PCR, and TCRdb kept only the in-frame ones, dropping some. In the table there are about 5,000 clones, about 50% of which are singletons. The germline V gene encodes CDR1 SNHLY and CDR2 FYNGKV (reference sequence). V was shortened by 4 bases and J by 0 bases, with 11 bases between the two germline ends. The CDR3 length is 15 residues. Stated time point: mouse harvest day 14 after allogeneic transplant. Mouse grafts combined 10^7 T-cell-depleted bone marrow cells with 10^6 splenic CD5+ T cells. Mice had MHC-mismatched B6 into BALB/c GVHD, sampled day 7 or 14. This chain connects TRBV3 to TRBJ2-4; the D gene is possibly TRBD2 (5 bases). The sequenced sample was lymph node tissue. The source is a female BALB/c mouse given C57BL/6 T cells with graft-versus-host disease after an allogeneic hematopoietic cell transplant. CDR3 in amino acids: CASSSRVGSQNTLYF. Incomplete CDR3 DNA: TGTGCCAGCAGCTCTCGGGTGGGGAGTCAAAACACCTTGTAC.